These 22 T cell receptor beta chains were sequenced from one sample in a study of ipilimumab plus nivolumab after autologous stem cell transplantation. The method was immunoSEQ multiplex PCR; TCRdb's version includes in-frame clones alone and lacks a portion of them. The sample yields approximately 12,000 clones, approximately 69% seen once. Sequencing used PBMCs, obtained in a trial of ipilimumab plus nivolumab as post-transplant consolidation. These receptors were obtained from a male donor with diffuse large B-cell lymphoma.

This clone was picked up one time. CDR3 loop: CASSLQSSYEQYF. CDR3 in DNA: TGTGCCAGCAGCTTACAGAGCTCCTACGAGCAGTACTTC. This sequence joins TRBV7-2 and TRBJ2-7; the D is unclear. The CDR3 spans 13 residues. Germline V gives CDR1 SGHTA, CDR2 FQGNSA. The V and J ends lost 2 bases and 0 bases respectively, with 5 bases between them.

This clone qualifies as large (0.1 to 1%). V usage is TRBV27 and J usage is TRBJ2-4; D uncertain. V was trimmed by 0 bases and J by 6 bases, leaving 6 bases between them. Germline-derived CDR1 and CDR2 are MNHEY and SMNVEV (reference sequence). The CDR3 is 13 amino acids. In DNA form, the CDR3 reads TGTGCCAGCAGTTTATCGAACGGAAACATTCAGTACTTC. Its translation: CASSLSNGNIQYF.

This clone was detected a few times. The rearrangement links TRBV7-6 to TRBJ1-5; 12 nucleotides line up with TRBD1. Germline V CDR1 and CDR2: SGHVS, FNYEAQ. V was pared by 3 bases and J by 6 bases, with 3 bases of the junction left unmatched. The CDR3 sequence is 15 residues long. CDR3 region: CASSLGQGAGQPQHF. The CDR3 bases are TGTGCCAGCAGCTTGGGACAGGGGGCAGGTCAGCCCCAGCATTTT. Together with reference TRBV7-6 and TRBJ1-5, the CDR3 gives the full variable domain: GAGVSQSPRYKVTKRGQDVALRCDPISGHVSLYWYRQALGQGPEFLTYFNYEAQQDKSGLPNDRFSAERPEGSISTLTIQRTEQRDSAMYRCASSLGQGAGQPQHFGDGTRLSIL.

Sample share makes this clone medium-sized. The identical CDR3 is also encoded by other nucleotide sequences in the sample. V and J are TRBV27 and TRBJ2-4, with a tentative D call TRBD2 (6 bases). Per germline, CDR1 MNHEY and CDR2 SMNVEV (reference sequence). This CDR3 is built from 13 residues. Trimming stripped 3 bases from V and 4 bases from J, with 7 bases between. The CDR3 spells CASSFSGKNIQYF. CDR3 bases: TGTGCCAGCAGTTTTAGCGGTAAAAACATTCAGTACTTC.

V is TRBV5-1 and J is TRBJ1-1; D remains unclear. Germline CDR1 reads SGHRS; CDR2 reads YFSETQ. Trimming stripped 4 bases from V and 4 bases from J, with 14 bases between. This CDR3 comprises 14 residues. The CDR3 protein is CASSPDPTSTEAFF. DNA of the CDR3: TGCGCCAGCAGCCCGGATCCAACTAGCACTGAAGCTTTCTTT.

The CDR3 sequence: CASSFTGTGELFF. In DNA form, the CDR3 reads TGTGCCAGCAGCTTCACAGGGACCGGGGAGCTGTTTTTT. J is TRBJ2-2 and V is TRBV7-3, with D perhaps matching TRBD1 (6 bases). In germline, CDR1 is SGHTA, CDR2 FQGTGA. The CDR3 is made up of 13 amino acids. Between the trimmed V and J ends, which lost 3 bases and 5 bases, there was a span of 7 bases. Variable domain in full (rest from reference TRBV7-3 and TRBJ2-2): GAGVSQTPSNKVTEKGKYVELRCDPISGHTALYWYRQSLGQGPEFLIYFQGTGAADDSGLPNDRFFAVRPEGSVSTLKIQRTERGDSAVYLCASSFTGTGELFFGEGSRLTVL.

This clone appeared a single time. J is TRBJ2-5 and V is TRBV7-8; 9 positions match TRBD2. Looked up from germline, CDR1 is SGHVS and CDR2 is FQNEAQ. The CDR3 is 14 amino acids. V lost 5 bases, J lost 4 bases, and 5 bases stayed unmatched. CDR3 amino acids: CASSARGGVETQYF. In DNA form, the CDR3 reads TGTGCCAGCAGCGCGCGGGGGGGCGTAGAGACCCAGTACTTC.

The table lists this clone with a few counts. Sequence at one end of the junction differs from germline and may be a read error. The sample contains more than one DNA sequence encoding this CDR3. The V gene is TRBV7-8, the J gene TRBJ2-7; 7 bases line up with TRBD2. The V gene's germline CDR1 is SGHVS and CDR2 FQNEAQ. This CDR3 region has 14 residues. The CDR3 region has the DNA TGCGCCAGCAGCCAGGCGGGAGCGGCCTACGAGCAGTACTTC. Protein sequence: CASSQAGAAYEQYF.

The chain has TRBV20-1 and TRBJ2-2; a weak D match, TRBD1 (6 bases). The CDR3 has 11 residues. The germline gives CDR1 DFQATT, CDR2 SNEGSKA (reference sequence). The ends were cut back, 2 bases at V and 12 bases at J, with 10 bases in the middle. CDR3: CSARSGQKLFF. CDR3 DNA sequence: TGCAGTGCTAGAAGTGGACAGAAGCTGTTTTTT.

The V and J genes are TRBV4-2 and TRBJ2-7, with 9 bases matching TRBD1. The CDR3 is 14 residues long. Germline loops: CDR1 LGHNA, CDR2 YNFKEQ. Trimming cost V 5 bases and J 5 bases; bases outside gene matches: 7. CDR3 sequence reads: CASSTRDRVNEQYF. The CDR3 DNA sequence: TGTGCCAGCAGCACCCGGGACAGGGTGAACGAGCAGTACTTC.

The V gene is TRBV5-1, the J gene TRBJ2-2; D unclear. Germline V gene data show CDR1 as SGHRS and CDR2 as YFSETQ. V lost 1 base to trimming and J lost 5 bases, with 12 bases between them. The CDR3 runs 15 residues. DNA of the CDR3: TGCGCCAGCAGCTTGATTCCTAGTCAAACCGGGGAGCTGTTTTTT. Protein sequence: CASSLIPSQTGELFF.

This chain uses TRBV29-1 with TRBJ2-5, with D hard to call. The germline CDR1 and CDR2 sequences are SQVTM and ANQGSEA. The CDR3 sequence is 13 residues long. V lost 4 bases to trimming and J lost 1 base, with 10 bases between them. This CDR3 is CSVVLRLQETQYF. CDR3 bases: TGCAGCGTTGTCTTGCGACTCCAAGAGACCCAGTACTTC.

The rearrangement links TRBV4-3 to TRBJ1-2; a possible D gene is TRBD1 (6 bases). The V and J ends lost 0 bases and 0 bases respectively, with 17 bases between them. CDR3 length: 18 amino acids. CDR1 LGHNA and CDR2 YSLEER come from the germline V gene. This CDR3 reads CASSQDLQTGGPNYGYTF. The CDR3 DNA sequence: TGCGCCAGCAGCCAAGATCTGCAGACAGGAGGCCCTAACTATGGCTACACCTTC.

This chain links TRBV6-5 with TRBJ2-5; tentatively, D is TRBD2 (5 bases). The CDR3 loop spans 14 amino acids. Trimming cost V 2 bases and J 5 bases, with 12 bases left between them. The germline V gene has CDR1 MNHEY and CDR2 SVGAGI. CDR3 loop: CASSYDYRGETQYF. For the CDR3, the DNA is TGTGCCAGCAGTTACGACTATCGAGGGGAGACCCAGTACTTC.

The rearrangement uses TRBV18 and TRBJ1-2, with D possibly being TRBD1 (5 bases). In germline, CDR1 is KGHSH, CDR2 LQKENI. The CDR3 has 18 residues. Trimming took off 1 base at V and 2 bases at J, with 20 bases between the two ends. CDR3 sequence: CASSPLVQGESANYGYTF. In DNA, the CDR3 is TGTGCCAGCTCACCACTCGTCCAGGGAGAATCGGCCAACTATGGCTACACCTTC.

This clone was seen a few times. J is TRBJ2-7 and V is TRBV7-2; D not certain. Germline loops: CDR1 SGHTA, CDR2 FQGNSA. The CDR3 spans 13 residues. Between the trimmed V and J ends, which lost 4 bases and 5 bases, there was a span of 12 bases. As DNA, the CDR3 is TGTGCCAGCAGCTCACAACACATCCACGAGCAGTACTTC. Its translation: CASSSQHIHEQYF.

The chain combines TRBV10-1 with TRBJ1-2; D remains ambiguous. The V end was cut by 4 bases, the J end by 4 bases, with 19 bases between. The CDR3 extends over 16 amino acids. Germline V gene data show CDR1 as WNHNN and CDR2 as SYGVQD (reference sequence). The CDR3 loop is CASSAFITRKTYGYTF. CDR3 nucleotides: TGCGCCAGCAGTGCATTCATAACGCGAAAGACCTATGGCTACACCTTC.

The chain uses TRBV15 and TRBJ2-1; D remains unclear. Germline V gene lookup returns CDR1 LNHNV and CDR2 YYDKDF (reference sequence). Trimming removed 5 bases from V and 11 bases from J, with 10 bases in between. The length of the CDR3 is 11 residues. The CDR3 nucleotides read TGTGCCACCAGCGGGGAATTGCAGCAGTTCTTC. Translating it yields CATSGELQQFF.

This chain uses TRBV7-9 with TRBJ2-2, with 7 bases that match TRBD2. V trimming: 0 bases; J trimming: 5 bases; junction bases outside the gene matches: 6. The CDR3 has 16 residues. CDR1 and CDR2 (germline): SEHNR, FQNEAQ (reference sequence). This chain's CDR3 is CASSLAKGRGTGELFF. The CDR3 region has the DNA TGTGCCAGCAGCTTAGCGAAGGGGAGGGGTACCGGGGAGCTGTTTTTT.

The CDR3, as DNA: TGTGCCAGCAGCTTAGAACCGTTTAACTATGGCTACACCTTC. Its protein is CASSLEPFNYGYTF. The genes are TRBV11-2 and TRBJ1-2, with D unclear. The CDR3 sequence is 14 residues long. The V and J ends lost 0 bases and 1 base respectively, with 6 bases between them. Germline values: CDR1 SGHAT, CDR2 FQNNGV.

V usage is TRBV6-1 and J usage is TRBJ1-2, with D possibly TRBD1 on 5 matching bases. CDR1 is MNHNS, CDR2 SASEGT, per germline. Deletions cut 6 bases from V and 8 bases from J, with 13 bases between. This CDR3 contains 12 residues. The CDR3 DNA reads as TGTGCCAGCAGAGGGACCGCTCTGGGCTACACCTTC. It yields the protein CASRGTALGYTF.

This clone was counted once. The genes are TRBV9 and TRBJ2-3, with TRBD2 matching over 16 bases. Trimming removed 3 bases from V and 0 bases from J; junction bases left unmatched: 10. Germline CDR1 is SGDLS and CDR2 is YYNGEE. The CDR3 runs to 20 residues. This chain's CDR3 is CASSGPGLAGGYPSTDTQYF. CDR3 in DNA: TGTGCCAGCAGCGGGCCGGGACTAGCGGGAGGGTACCCTAGCACAGATACGCAGTATTTT. The complete variable domain, with remaining parts taken from reference TRBV9 and TRBJ2-3, reads DSGVTQTPKHLITATGQRVTLRCSPRSGDLSVYWYQQSLDQGLQFLIQYYNGEERAKGNILERFSAQQFPDLHSELNLSSLELGDSALYFCASSGPGLAGGYPSTDTQYFGPGTRLTVL.